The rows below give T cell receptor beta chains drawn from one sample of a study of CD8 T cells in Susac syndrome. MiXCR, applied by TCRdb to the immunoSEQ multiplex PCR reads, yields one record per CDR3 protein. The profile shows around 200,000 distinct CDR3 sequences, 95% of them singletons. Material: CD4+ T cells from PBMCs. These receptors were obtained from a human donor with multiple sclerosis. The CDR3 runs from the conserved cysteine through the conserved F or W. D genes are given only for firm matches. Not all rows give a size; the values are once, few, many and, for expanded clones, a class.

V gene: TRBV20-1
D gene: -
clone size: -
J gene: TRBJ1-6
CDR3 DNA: TGCAGTGCTACCGGGCCCAACACCCCGTCACCCCTCCACTTT
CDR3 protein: CSATGPNTPSPLHF

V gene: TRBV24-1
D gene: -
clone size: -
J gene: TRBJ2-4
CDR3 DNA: TGTGCCACCAGTGCCGTCAGTCGTGGACAGCGCAAAAACATTCAGTACTTC
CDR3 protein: CATSAVSRGQRKNIQYF

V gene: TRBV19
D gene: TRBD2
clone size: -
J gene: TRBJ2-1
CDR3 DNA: TGTGCCAGTAGTATAGGCCAGCGGGGGGGCAATGAGCAGTTCTTC
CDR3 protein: CASSIGQRGGNEQFF

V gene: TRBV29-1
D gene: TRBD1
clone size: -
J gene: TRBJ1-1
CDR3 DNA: TGCAGCGTTCGGGACAGTGAAGCTTTCTTT
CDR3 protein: CSVRDSEAFF

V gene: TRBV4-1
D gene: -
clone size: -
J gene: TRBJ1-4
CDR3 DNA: TGCGCCAGCAGCCAAGGGGGTAATGAAAAACTGTTTTTT
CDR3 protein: CASSQGGNEKLFF

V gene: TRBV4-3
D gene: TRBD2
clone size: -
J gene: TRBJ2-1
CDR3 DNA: TGCGCCAGCAGCCCCGGTAGCGGGGATCGATGGAATGAGCAGTTCTTC
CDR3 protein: CASSPGSGDRWNEQFF

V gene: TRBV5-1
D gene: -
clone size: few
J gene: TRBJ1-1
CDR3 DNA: TGCGCCAGCAGCTTGGCCGGGGGTATGAACACTGAAGCTTTCTTT
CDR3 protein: CASSLAGGMNTEAFF

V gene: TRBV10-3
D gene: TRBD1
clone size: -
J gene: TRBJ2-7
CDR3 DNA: TGTGCCATCAGGCAGGGGGCTGAAGAGCAGTACTTC
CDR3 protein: CAIRQGAEEQYF

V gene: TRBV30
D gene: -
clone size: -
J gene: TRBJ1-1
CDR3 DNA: TGTGCCTGGAGTGTCATTCAGTTAAGGGGACCCACTGAAGCTTTCTTT
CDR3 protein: CAWSVIQLRGPTEAFF

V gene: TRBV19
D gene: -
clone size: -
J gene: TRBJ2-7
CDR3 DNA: TGTGCCACTACAGACGGAAATTACGAGCAGTACTTC
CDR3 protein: CATTDGNYEQYF

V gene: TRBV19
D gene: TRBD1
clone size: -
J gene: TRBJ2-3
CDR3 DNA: TGTGCCAGTAGGACAGGGTCTACTGGGGATACGCAGTATTTT
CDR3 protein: CASRTGSTGDTQYF

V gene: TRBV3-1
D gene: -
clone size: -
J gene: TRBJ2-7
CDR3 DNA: TGTGCCAGCAGCCAGATGAGGGGTTCCTACGAGCAGTACTTC
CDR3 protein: CASSQMRGSYEQYF

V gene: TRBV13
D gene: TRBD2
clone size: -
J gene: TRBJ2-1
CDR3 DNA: TGTGCCAGCAGCTTACTTGCTAGCGGGGGGGCCCCTGAGCAGTTCTTC
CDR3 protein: CASSLLASGGAPEQFF

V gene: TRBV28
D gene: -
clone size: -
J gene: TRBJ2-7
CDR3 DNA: TGTGCCAGCAGTTTGGGTATCCCCTACGAGCAGTACTTC
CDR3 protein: CASSLGIPYEQYF

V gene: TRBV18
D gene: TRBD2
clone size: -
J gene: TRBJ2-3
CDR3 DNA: TGTGCCAGCTCACCACCGGGACTAGCGTTTGATACGCAGTATTTT
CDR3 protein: CASSPPGLAFDTQYF

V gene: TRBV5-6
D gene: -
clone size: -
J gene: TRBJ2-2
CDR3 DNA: TGTGCCAGCAGCTTGCAGGGTACCGGGGAGCTGTTTTTT
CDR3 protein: CASSLQGTGELFF

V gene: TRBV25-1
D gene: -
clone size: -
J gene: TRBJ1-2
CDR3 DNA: TGTGCCAGCAGTGTCCGGGCAGGGCCAATATATGGCTACACCTTC
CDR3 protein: CASSVRAGPIYGYTF